Shown below are 30 T cell receptor beta chains from a single sample sequenced in a study of blood T cell repertoires in COVID-19 (dated by TCRdb to 2020 to 2022). The library was generated by the immunoSEQ multiplex PCR assay. This is the immuneACCESS table as TCRdb keeps it, with only in-frame sequences that have V and J called. A part of the clones is gone; compared with another copy, unresolved V genes explain less than half, and the rest is unexplained. A total of 98,000 or so clones appear in this sample, over 75% of them only once. 5% to 6.5% of the sample belongs to the ten largest clones. Sequenced material: peripheral blood. These receptor sequences come from a human donor in a cohort sampled during active COVID-19.

The chain uses TRBV25-1 and TRBJ1-6; the D is unclear. Trimming cost V 7 bases and J 0 bases, with 10 bases left between them. The CDR3 length is 15 residues. Germline CDR1 reads MGHDK; CDR2 reads SYGVNS. CDR3 sequence (DNA): TGTGCCAGCAAACCGGGGAGCTCCTATAATTCACCCCTCCACTTT. Amino acid sequence: CASKPGSSYNSPLHF.

The chain recombines TRBV7-2 with TRBJ2-5; D gene uncertain. The germline V gene has CDR1 SGHTA and CDR2 FQGNSA. The CDR3 consists of 19 residues. Deletions cut 0 bases from V and 4 bases from J, with 24 bases between. CDR3 in DNA: TGTGCCAGCAGCTTAGCCCTTCCCCACCCCGTAACACGCACAGAGACCCAGTACTTC. Its protein product is CASSLALPHPVTRTETQYF.

The CDR3 coding sequence is TGTGCCAGCAGCCCCACAAGCGGACTAGCGGCGTTCAATGAGCAGTTCTTC. It codes for CASSPTSGLAAFNEQFF. The chain carries TRBV4-2 and TRBJ2-1; TRBD2 matches at 10 bases. Germline CDR1 and CDR2: LGHNA and YNFKEQ. With V trimmed by 4 bases and J by 6 bases, 12 bases remained unmatched. The CDR3 runs 17 residues.

V and J are TRBV14 and TRBJ2-7; 8 bases fit TRBD2. The CDR3 is made up of 16 amino acids. CDR1 is SGHDN, CDR2 FVKESK, per germline. J was trimmed by 4 bases and V by 0 bases; bases with no gene match: 8. The CDR3, as DNA: TGTGCCAGCAGCCAAGATTACTCCCCGGGGGGGTACGAGCAGTACTTC. This gives the protein CASSQDYSPGGYEQYF.

V gene TRBV4-1 combines with J gene TRBJ2-5, with 9 bases identical to TRBD2. J was trimmed by 3 bases and V by 4 bases; bases with no gene match: 6. The germline gives CDR1 MGHRA, CDR2 YSYEKL. CDR3 length: 15 amino acids. This chain's CDR3 is CASSPIAGVKETQYF. The CDR3 DNA reads as TGCGCCAGCAGCCCAATAGCGGGGGTCAAAGAGACCCAGTACTTC.

This clone was observed a handful of times. The chain carries TRBV15 and TRBJ1-5, with unresolved D. Germline V gene data show CDR1 as LNHNV and CDR2 as YYDKDF (reference sequence). CDR3 size: 13 residues. Trimming pared 2 bases from V and 4 bases from J, leaving 6 bases between. The DNA of the CDR3 is TGTGCCACCAGCAGACAGGTGAATCAGCCCCAGCATTTT. Translation gives CATSRQVNQPQHF.

This clone was recorded only once. The genes are TRBV20-1 and TRBJ2-5; D is unclear. Deletions cut 5 bases from V and 5 bases from J, with 6 bases between. The CDR3 spans 10 residues. Germline V gene lookup returns CDR1 DFQATT and CDR2 SNEGSKA (reference sequence). The CDR3 region has the DNA TGCAGTGCTGCGTATGAGACCCAGTACTTC. Protein: CSAAYETQYF.

The V and J genes are TRBV30 and TRBJ2-7, with a possible D match to TRBD2 (5 bases). CDR3 length: 13 amino acids. The germline V gene encodes CDR1 GTSNPN and CDR2 SVGIG (reference sequence). Deletions cut 2 bases from V and 4 bases from J, with 12 bases between. The CDR3 region is CAWSKGLLYEQYF. The DNA for the CDR3 is TGTGCCTGGAGTAAAGGACTGTTGTACGAGCAGTACTTC. The whole variable domain, remainder taken from reference TRBV30 and TRBJ2-7, is SQTIHQWPATLVQPVGSPLSLECTVEGTSNPNLYWYRQAAGRGLQLLFYSVGIGQISSEVPQNLSASRPQDRQFILSSKKLLLSDSGFYLCAWSKGLLYEQYFGPGTRLTVT.

The V and J genes are TRBV7-2 and TRBJ1-1; 7 bases map to TRBD1. The V gene end was trimmed by 2 bases and the J gene end by 0 bases; junction bases not matched to a gene: 12. Per germline, CDR1 SGHTA and CDR2 FQGNSA. The length of the CDR3 is 18 residues. For the CDR3, the DNA is TGTGCCAGCAGCTTAAACGAGGACAGGCTAATAATGAACACTGAAGCTTTCTTT. This sequence encodes CASSLNEDRLIMNTEAFF.

The chain uses TRBV4-1 and TRBJ2-7; 8 nucleotides line up with TRBD1. The CDR3 covers 15 residues. After removal of 3 bases from V and 2 bases from J, the junction contained 6 bases not matched to a gene. CDR1 and CDR2 from the germline V gene are MGHRA and YSYEKL. The CDR3, as DNA: TGCGCCAGCAGCCAGCCGACAGGGGCCACCTACGAGCAGTACTTC. Amino acid sequence: CASSQPTGATYEQYF.

V and J are TRBV27 and TRBJ1-1; D is perhaps TRBD1 (6 bases). This CDR3 has 14 residues. Germline V gene data show CDR1 as MNHEY and CDR2 as SMNVEV (reference sequence). The germline V and J ends were trimmed by 2 bases and 0 bases, with 7 bases remaining between them. CDR3 loop: CASSLRQVNTEAFF. DNA of the CDR3: TGTGCCAGCAGTTTAAGACAGGTGAACACTGAAGCTTTCTTT.

The V gene is TRBV5-3, the J gene TRBJ2-1; the D gene is possibly TRBD2 (5 bases). TRBV5-3 is flagged as an ORF with uncertain function. V was clipped by 2 bases and J by 8 bases, with 17 bases between them. CDR3 length equals 15 residues. The CDR3 nucleotides are TGTGCCAGAAGCTTCCGAGGGCGAGTGGTCGATGAGCAGTTCTTC. This codes for CARSFRGRVVDEQFF.

The chain recombines TRBV18 with TRBJ2-3; D is possibly TRBD1 (6 bases). Trimming cost V 8 bases and J 5 bases, with 20 bases left between them. CDR1 and CDR2 (germline): KGHSH, LQKENI. CDR3 length equals 15 residues. This CDR3 is CASVRTVQSGDTQYF. In nucleotides, the CDR3 is TGTGCCAGCGTTCGGACAGTCCAGTCCGGAGATACGCAGTATTTT.

The chain uses TRBV24-1 and TRBJ1-2; D ambiguous. V lost 0 bases to trimming and J lost 5 bases, with 12 bases between them. Looked up from germline, CDR1 is KGHDR and CDR2 is SFDVKD. The CDR3 spans 15 residues. CDR3 loop: CATSDLQMSGYGYTF. CDR3 nucleotide sequence: TGTGCCACCAGTGATTTGCAAATGAGCGGATATGGCTACACCTTC.

The chain combines TRBV9 with TRBJ2-4, with 9 bases that match TRBD2. CDR3 length: 14 residues. V lost 4 bases to trimming and J lost 6 bases; unmatched junction nucleotides: 5. CDR1 is SGDLS, CDR2 YYNGEE, per germline. CDR3 amino acids: CASSPAGGANIQYF. CDR3 in DNA: TGTGCCAGCAGCCCCGCGGGGGGGGCAAACATTCAGTACTTC.

The chain joins TRBV4-3 to TRBJ2-2; 10 bases are shared with TRBD2. Trimming cost V 0 bases and J 1 base; bases outside gene matches: 5. This CDR3 has 18 residues. The germline CDR1 and CDR2 sequences are LGHNA and YSLEER. The CDR3 here is CASSQDRSGGVNTGELFF. The CDR3 DNA is TGCGCCAGCAGCCAAGATAGGAGCGGGGGGGTGAACACCGGGGAGCTGTTTTTT.

The chain has TRBV5-1 and TRBJ2-6; 8 bases are shared with TRBD1. This CDR3 has 17 amino acids. V lost 4 bases and J lost 2; bases outside the gene matches: 8. Germline CDR1 and CDR2: SGHRS and YFSETQ. The CDR3 protein is CASSAGQVTPGANVLTF. Written as DNA, the CDR3 is TGCGCCAGCAGCGCGGGACAGGTAACTCCTGGGGCCAACGTCCTGACTTTC.

J is TRBJ1-1 and V is TRBV19, with D possibly TRBD1 on 6 matching bases. The CDR3 sequence is 14 residues long. CDR1 and CDR2 from the germline V gene are LNHDA and SQIVND (reference sequence). Trimming removed 2 bases from V and 6 bases from J, with 13 bases in between. CDR3 nucleotides: TGTGCCAGTAGTATATCGACAGGTACCCCTGAAGCTTTCTTT. The encoded protein is CASSISTGTPEAFF.

The V and J genes are TRBV29-1 and TRBJ2-3; D uncertain. CDR3 length: 15 amino acids. The germline V gene encodes CDR1 SQVTM and CDR2 ANQGSEA. Trimming removed 7 bases from V and 2 bases from J, with 19 bases in between. The CDR3: CSALGSPATTDTQYF. The CDR3 nucleotides are TGCAGCGCCCTGGGCTCGCCGGCCACCACAGATACGCAGTATTTT.

The CDR3 coding sequence is TGTGCCAGCAGCTTGAAGGAGAATGGCTACACCTTC. Translation: CASSLKENGYTF. The chain uses TRBV5-7 and TRBJ1-2; D remains unclear. TRBV5-7 is classed as an ORF, of uncertain function. Trimming pared 1 base from V and 6 bases from J, leaving 7 bases between. The CDR3 is made up of 12 amino acids.

This clone turned up a few times. This chain's CDR3 is CASVAGGSYEQYF. The CDR3 bases are TGTGCCAGCGTAGCGGGGGGATCCTACGAGCAGTACTTC. The chain joins TRBV6-6 to TRBJ2-7; 10 nucleotides line up with TRBD2. Germline loops: CDR1 MNHNY, CDR2 SVGAGI (reference sequence). V gave up 8 bases and J gave up 1 base; unmatched junction bases: 2. The CDR3 runs 13 residues.

This clone appeared a few times. V usage is TRBV2 and J usage is TRBJ2-7; D is unclear. The CDR3 totals 11 residues. V was clipped by 5 bases and J by 0 bases, with 2 bases between them. Germline CDR1 reads SNHLY; CDR2 reads FYNNEI. DNA of the CDR3: TGTGCCAGCAGTTACTCCTACGAGCAGTACTTC. This codes for CASSYSYEQYF.

This clone was picked up a small number of times. The rearrangement joins TRBV27 to TRBJ1-5; the D is unclear. This CDR3 is built from 13 residues. The germline V gene encodes CDR1 MNHEY and CDR2 SMNVEV (reference sequence). V was pared by 4 bases and J by 3 bases, with 7 bases between. CDR3 in amino acids: CASSWQVNQPQHF. Written as DNA, the CDR3 is TGTGCCAGCAGTTGGCAGGTCAATCAGCCCCAGCATTTT.

In its sample, this clone was seen once. V is TRBV5-5 and J is TRBJ1-1; 9 bases are a match to TRBD1. Per the germline V gene, CDR1 is SGHKS and CDR2 is YYEKEE (reference sequence). The CDR3 extends over 15 amino acids. J lost 4 bases, V lost 1 base, and 5 bases had no gene match. Here the CDR3 DNA reads TGTGCCAGCAGCTTGTTGGGACAGGGTCCCACTGAAGCTTTCTTT. Translation: CASSLLGQGPTEAFF.

The V call is TRBV19, the J call TRBJ1-3, with D perhaps matching TRBD1 (6 bases). Germline V gene data show CDR1 as LNHDA and CDR2 as SQIVND (reference sequence). This CDR3 comprises 15 residues. Trimming took off 5 bases at V and 0 bases at J, with 11 bases between the two ends. The CDR3 DNA is TGTGCCAGTAGTCTGGGGGCTAGCTCTGGAAACACCATATATTTT. This encodes CASSLGASSGNTIYF.

The V call is TRBV16, the J call TRBJ1-2, with unresolved D. With 4 bases removed from V and 0 bases from J, the gap between germline ends came to 3 bases. Looked up from germline, CDR1 is KGHSY and CDR2 is FQNENV. The CDR3 has 12 amino acids. Written as DNA, the CDR3 is TGTGCCAGCAGCCTAGCTAACTATGGCTACACCTTC. Amino acids: CASSLANYGYTF. The complete variable domain, with remaining parts taken from reference TRBV16 and TRBJ1-2, reads GEEVAQTPKHLVRGEGQKAKLYCAPIKGHSYVFWYQQVLKNEFKFLISFQNENVFDETGMPKERFSAKCLPNSPCSLEIQATKLEDSAVYFCASSLANYGYTFGSGTRLTVV.

The chain uses TRBV13 and TRBJ2-1; TRBD2 might be the D (6 bases). The V end lost 2 bases, the J end lost 10 bases, and 12 bases lay between the germline ends. CDR1 is PRHDT and CDR2 is FYEKMQ in the germline V gene (reference sequence). The CDR3 sequence is 13 residues long. DNA of the CDR3: TGTGCCAGCAGCTTATTAGGTAGCGGAGAGCAGTTCTTC. It specifies CASSLLGSGEQFF.

This chain connects TRBV6-5 to TRBJ1-2; the D gene is possibly TRBD1 (5 bases). Germline values: CDR1 MNHEY, CDR2 SVGAGI. Trimming stripped 6 bases from V and 1 base from J, with 12 bases between. This CDR3 contains 14 residues. The CDR3 loop reads CASSHTGDNYGYTF. CDR3 DNA: TGTGCCAGCAGCCATACAGGAGATAACTATGGCTACACCTTC.

This sequence joins TRBV5-1 and TRBJ2-1, with 7 bases lining up with TRBD2. Germline CDR1 reads SGHRS; CDR2 reads YFSETQ. This CDR3 has 14 amino acids. V trimming: 6 bases; J trimming: 0 bases; junction bases outside the gene matches: 3. CDR3 loop: CASTRGGSYNEQFF. As DNA, the CDR3 is TGCGCCAGCACTCGCGGGGGCTCCTACAATGAGCAGTTCTTC.

The chain employs TRBV7-6 and TRBJ2-1; the match to TRBD2 covers 10 bases. The CDR3 is 15 amino acids. V trimming: 5 bases; J trimming: 5 bases; junction bases outside the gene matches: 6. CDR1 SGHVS and CDR2 FNYEAQ come from the germline V gene. The CDR3 DNA reads as TGTGCCAGCAGCGGATTAGCGGGGGGCAACAATGAGCAGTTCTTC. This gives the protein CASSGLAGGNNEQFF.